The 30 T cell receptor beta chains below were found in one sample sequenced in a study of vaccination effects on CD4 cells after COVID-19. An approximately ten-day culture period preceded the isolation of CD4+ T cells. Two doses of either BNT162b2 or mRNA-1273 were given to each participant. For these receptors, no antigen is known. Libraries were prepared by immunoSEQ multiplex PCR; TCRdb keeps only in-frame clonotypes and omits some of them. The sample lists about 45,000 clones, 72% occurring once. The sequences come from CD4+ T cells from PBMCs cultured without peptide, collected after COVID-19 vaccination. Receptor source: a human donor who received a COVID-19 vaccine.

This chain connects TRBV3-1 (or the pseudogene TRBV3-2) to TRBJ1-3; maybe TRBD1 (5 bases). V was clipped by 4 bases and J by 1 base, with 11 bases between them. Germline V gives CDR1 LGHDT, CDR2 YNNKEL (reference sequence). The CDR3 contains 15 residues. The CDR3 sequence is CASSRGGGSGNTIYF. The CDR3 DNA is TGTGCCAGCAGCCGGGGGGGAGGTTCTGGAAACACCATATATTTT.

CDR3 in amino acids: CASSHLAGYSYNEQFF. The CDR3, as DNA: TGTGCCAGCAGCCACCTAGCGGGGTACTCCTACAATGAGCAGTTCTTC. The chain links TRBV3-1 (or the pseudogene TRBV3-2) to TRBJ2-1; TRBD2 matches 9 bases. V lost 3 bases, J lost 0 bases, and 3 bases stayed unmatched. Germline loops: CDR1 LGHDT, CDR2 YNNKEL (reference sequence). This CDR3 spans 16 amino acids.

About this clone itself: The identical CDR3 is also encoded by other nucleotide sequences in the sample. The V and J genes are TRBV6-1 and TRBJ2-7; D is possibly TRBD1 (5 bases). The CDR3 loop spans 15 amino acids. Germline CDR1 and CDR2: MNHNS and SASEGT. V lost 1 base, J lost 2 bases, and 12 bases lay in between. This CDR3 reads CASSEERGRAYEQYF. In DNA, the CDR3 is TGTGCCAGCAGTGAAGAAAGGGGTCGGGCCTACGAGCAGTACTTC.

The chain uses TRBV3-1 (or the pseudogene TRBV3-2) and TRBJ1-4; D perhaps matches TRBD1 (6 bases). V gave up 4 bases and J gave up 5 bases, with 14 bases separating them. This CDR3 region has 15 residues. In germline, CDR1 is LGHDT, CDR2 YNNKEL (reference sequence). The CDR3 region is CASSPSGTRNEKLFF. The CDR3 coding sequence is TGTGCCAGCAGCCCTTCTGGGACAAGGAATGAAAAACTGTTTTTT.

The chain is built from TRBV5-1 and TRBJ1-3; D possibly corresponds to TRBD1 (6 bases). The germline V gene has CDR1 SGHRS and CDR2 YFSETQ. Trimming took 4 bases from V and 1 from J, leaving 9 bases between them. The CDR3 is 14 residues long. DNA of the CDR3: TGCGCCAGCAGCCCCACAGGGTCTGGAAACACCATATATTTT. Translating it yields CASSPTGSGNTIYF.

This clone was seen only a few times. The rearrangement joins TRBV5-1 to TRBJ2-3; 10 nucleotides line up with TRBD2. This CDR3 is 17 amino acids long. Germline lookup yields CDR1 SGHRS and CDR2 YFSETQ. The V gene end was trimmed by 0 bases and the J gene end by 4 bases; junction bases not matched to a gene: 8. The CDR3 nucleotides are TGCGCCAGCAGCTTGGGGCCTAGCGGGAGTGGGTCAGATACGCAGTATTTT. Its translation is CASSLGPSGSGSDTQYF.

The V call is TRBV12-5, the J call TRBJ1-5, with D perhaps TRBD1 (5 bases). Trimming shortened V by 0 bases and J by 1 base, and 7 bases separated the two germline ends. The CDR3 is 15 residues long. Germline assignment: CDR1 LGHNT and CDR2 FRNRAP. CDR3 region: CASGLVRDSNQPQHF. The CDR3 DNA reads TGTGCTAGTGGTTTGGTACGGGACAGCAATCAGCCCCAGCATTTT.

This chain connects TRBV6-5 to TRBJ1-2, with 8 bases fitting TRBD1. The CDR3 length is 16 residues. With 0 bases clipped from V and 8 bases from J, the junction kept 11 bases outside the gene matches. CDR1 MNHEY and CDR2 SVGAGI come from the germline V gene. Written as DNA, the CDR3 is TGTGCCAGCAGTTACTCGACGACTCAGGGGGCTTACGGCTACACCTTC. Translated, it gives CASSYSTTQGAYGYTF.

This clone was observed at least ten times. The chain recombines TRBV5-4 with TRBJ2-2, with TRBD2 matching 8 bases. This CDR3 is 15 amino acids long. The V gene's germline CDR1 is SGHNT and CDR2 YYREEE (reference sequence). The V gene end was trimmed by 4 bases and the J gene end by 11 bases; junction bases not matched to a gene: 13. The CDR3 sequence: CASSPKVGSGAELFF. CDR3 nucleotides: TGTGCCAGCAGCCCCAAGGTTGGTAGCGGGGCAGAGCTGTTTTTT.

Here the CDR3 DNA reads TGCAGCGTTGAAGTCAGAGGGGTTCGAAAGACTGAAGCTTTCTTT. This sequence encodes CSVEVRGVRKTEAFF. The chain couples TRBV29-1 to TRBJ1-1; weak D call: TRBD1 (5 bases). Germline V gene lookup returns CDR1 SQVTM and CDR2 ANQGSEA. With 1 base removed from V and 5 bases from J, the gap between germline ends came to 17 bases. The CDR3 contains 15 residues. The full variable domain, rest sourced from reference TRBV29-1 and TRBJ1-1, is SAVISQKPSRDICQRGTSLTIQCQVDSQVTMMFWYRQQPGQSLTLIATANQGSEATYESGFVIDKFPISRPNLTFSTLTVSNMSPEDSSIYLCSVEVRGVRKTEAFFGQGTRLTVV.

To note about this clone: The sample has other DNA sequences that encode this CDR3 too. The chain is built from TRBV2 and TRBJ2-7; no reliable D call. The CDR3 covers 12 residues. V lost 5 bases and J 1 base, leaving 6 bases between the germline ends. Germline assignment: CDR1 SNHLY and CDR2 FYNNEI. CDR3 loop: CASSLQSYEQYF. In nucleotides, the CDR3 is TGTGCCAGCAGTCTCCAGTCCTACGAGCAGTACTTC.

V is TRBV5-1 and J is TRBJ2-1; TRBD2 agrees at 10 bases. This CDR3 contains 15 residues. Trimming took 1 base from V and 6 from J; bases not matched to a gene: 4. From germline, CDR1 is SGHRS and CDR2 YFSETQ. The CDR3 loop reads CASSLSLAGANEQFF. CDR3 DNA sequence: TGCGCCAGCAGCTTGTCTCTAGCGGGGGCCAATGAGCAGTTCTTC.

This chain's CDR3 is CATSEGTAGHNVLTF. The CDR3 DNA reads TGTGCCACCAGTGAGGGGACAGCCGGGCACAACGTCCTGACTTTC. The genes are TRBV24-1 and TRBJ2-6; 7 bases are a match to TRBD1. V trimming: 4 bases; J trimming: 9 bases; junction bases outside the gene matches: 8. The germline V gene encodes CDR1 KGHDR and CDR2 SFDVKD. There are 15 residues in the CDR3.

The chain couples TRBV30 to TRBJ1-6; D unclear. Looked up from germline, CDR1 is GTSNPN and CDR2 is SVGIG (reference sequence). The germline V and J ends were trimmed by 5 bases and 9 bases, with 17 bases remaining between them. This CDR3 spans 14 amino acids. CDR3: CAWAAGGRPSPLHF. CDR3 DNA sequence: TGTGCCTGGGCCGCAGGAGGCAGGCCTTCACCCCTCCACTTT. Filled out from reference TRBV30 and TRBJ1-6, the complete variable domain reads SQTIHQWPATLVQPVGSPLSLECTVEGTSNPNLYWYRQAAGRGLQLLFYSVGIGQISSEVPQNLSASRPQDRQFILSSKKLLLSDSGFYLCAWAAGGRPSPLHFGNGTRLTVT.

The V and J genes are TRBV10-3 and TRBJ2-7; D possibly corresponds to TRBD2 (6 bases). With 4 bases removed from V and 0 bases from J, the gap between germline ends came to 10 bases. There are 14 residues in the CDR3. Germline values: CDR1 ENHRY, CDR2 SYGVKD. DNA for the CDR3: TGTGCCATCAGTGTAGACGGGAGCTCCTACGAGCAGTACTTC. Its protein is CAISVDGSSYEQYF.

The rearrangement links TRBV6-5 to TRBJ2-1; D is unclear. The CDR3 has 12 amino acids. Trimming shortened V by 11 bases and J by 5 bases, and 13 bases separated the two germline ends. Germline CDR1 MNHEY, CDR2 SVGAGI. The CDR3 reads CASARLDNEQFF. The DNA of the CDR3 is TGTGCCTCTGCCCGGTTGGACAATGAGCAGTTCTTC.

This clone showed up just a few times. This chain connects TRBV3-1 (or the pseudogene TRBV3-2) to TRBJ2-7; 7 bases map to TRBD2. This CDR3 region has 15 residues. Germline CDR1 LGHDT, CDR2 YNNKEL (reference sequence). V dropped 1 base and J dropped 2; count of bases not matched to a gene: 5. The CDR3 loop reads CASSQVSSGTYEQYF. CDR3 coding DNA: TGTGCCAGCAGCCAAGTGTCTAGCGGAACCTACGAGCAGTACTTC.

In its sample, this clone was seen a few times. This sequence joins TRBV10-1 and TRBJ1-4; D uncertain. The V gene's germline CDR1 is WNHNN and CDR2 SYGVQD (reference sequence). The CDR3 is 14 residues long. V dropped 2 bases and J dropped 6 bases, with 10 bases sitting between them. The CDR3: CASSELAGYEKLFF. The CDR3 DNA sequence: TGCGCCAGCAGTGAGCTTGCCGGATATGAAAAACTGTTTTTT.

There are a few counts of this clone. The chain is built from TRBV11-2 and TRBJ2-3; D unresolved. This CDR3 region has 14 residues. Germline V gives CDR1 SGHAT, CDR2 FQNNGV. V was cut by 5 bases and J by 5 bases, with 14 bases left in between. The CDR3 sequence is CASSDVGSRDTQYF. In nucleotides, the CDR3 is TGTGCCAGCAGCGACGTCGGGTCAAGAGATACGCAGTATTTT.

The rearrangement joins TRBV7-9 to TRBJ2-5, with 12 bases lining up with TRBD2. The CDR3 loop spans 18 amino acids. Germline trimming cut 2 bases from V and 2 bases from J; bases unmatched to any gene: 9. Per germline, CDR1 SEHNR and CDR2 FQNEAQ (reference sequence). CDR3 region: CASSLLSTGLAGQETQYF. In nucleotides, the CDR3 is TGTGCCAGCAGCTTACTTTCTACCGGACTAGCGGGACAAGAGACCCAGTACTTC.

CDR3: CASSLRTSGSNTGELFF. In nucleotides, the CDR3 is TGTGCCAGCAGCTTAAGAACTAGCGGGAGCAACACCGGGGAGCTGTTTTTT. The chain combines TRBV13 with TRBJ2-2; 11 bases line up with TRBD2. Germline assignment: CDR1 PRHDT and CDR2 FYEKMQ (reference sequence). This CDR3 comprises 17 residues. The J segment lost 2 bases and the V segment lost 2 bases, leaving 4 bases of the junction unmatched. Complete variable domain (other parts from reference TRBV13 and TRBJ2-2): AAGVIQSPRHLIKEKRETATLKCYPIPRHDTVYWYQQGPGQDPQFLISFYEKMQSDKGSIPDRFSAQQFSDYHSELNMSSLELGDSALYFCASSLRTSGSNTGELFFGEGSRLTVL.

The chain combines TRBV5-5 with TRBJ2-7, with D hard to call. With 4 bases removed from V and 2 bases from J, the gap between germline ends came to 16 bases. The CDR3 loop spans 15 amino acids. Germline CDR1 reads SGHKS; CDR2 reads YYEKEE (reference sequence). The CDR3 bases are TGTGCCAGCAGCCCGAGACCCCTCCATACCTACGAGCAGTACTTC. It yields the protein CASSPRPLHTYEQYF.

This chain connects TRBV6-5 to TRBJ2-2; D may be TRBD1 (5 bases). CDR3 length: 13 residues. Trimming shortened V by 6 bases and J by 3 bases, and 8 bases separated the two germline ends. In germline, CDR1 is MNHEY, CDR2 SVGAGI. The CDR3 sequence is CASRGHYTGELFF. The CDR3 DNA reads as TGTGCCAGCAGAGGACACTACACCGGGGAGCTGTTTTTT.

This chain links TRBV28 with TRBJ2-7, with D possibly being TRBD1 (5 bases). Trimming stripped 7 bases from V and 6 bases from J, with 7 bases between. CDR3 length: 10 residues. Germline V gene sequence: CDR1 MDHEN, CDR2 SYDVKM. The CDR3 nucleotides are TGTGCCAGCACTGACAGCGAGCAGTACTTC. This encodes CASTDSEQYF.

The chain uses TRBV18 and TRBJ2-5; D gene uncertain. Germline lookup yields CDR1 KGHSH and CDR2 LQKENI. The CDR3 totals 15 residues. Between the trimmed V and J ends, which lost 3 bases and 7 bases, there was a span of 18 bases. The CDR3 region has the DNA TGTGCCAGCTCACCGATCCATGACTCACCCTCGACCCAGTACTTC. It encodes CASSPIHDSPSTQYF.

The CDR3 loop reads CASSLDGGLRTGELFF. The CDR3 DNA reads TGTGCCAGCAGCTTAGATGGGGGGCTGAGGACCGGGGAGCTGTTTTTT. The V call is TRBV7-8, the J call TRBJ2-2; perhaps D is TRBD1 or TRBD2 (6 bases each). This CDR3 spans 16 amino acids. Germline CDR1 and CDR2: SGHVS and FQNEAQ. Trimming cost V 1 base and J 5 bases, with 14 bases left between them.

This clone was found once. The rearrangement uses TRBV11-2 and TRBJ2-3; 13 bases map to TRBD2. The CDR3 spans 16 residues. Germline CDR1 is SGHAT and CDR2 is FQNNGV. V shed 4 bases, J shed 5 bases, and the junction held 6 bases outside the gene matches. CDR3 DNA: TGTGCCAGCAGCTATGGACTAGCGGGGGCGGTAGATACGCAGTATTTT. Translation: CASSYGLAGAVDTQYF.

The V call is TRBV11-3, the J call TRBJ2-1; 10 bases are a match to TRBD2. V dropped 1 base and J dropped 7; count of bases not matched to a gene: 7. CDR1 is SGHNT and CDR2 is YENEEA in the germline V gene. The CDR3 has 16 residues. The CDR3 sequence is CASSLVQRGGPNEQFF. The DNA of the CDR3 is TGTGCCAGCAGCTTAGTTCAGCGGGGGGGCCCGAATGAGCAGTTCTTC.

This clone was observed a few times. The CDR3 is CASSLDRGYEQYF. CDR3 DNA sequence: TGTGCCAGCAGCCTAGACAGGGGATACGAGCAGTACTTC. The chain combines TRBV6-5 with TRBJ2-7, with 8 bases matching TRBD1. This CDR3 comprises 13 residues. Trimming at V came to 6 bases and at J to 4 bases, leaving 5 bases not matched to a gene. Germline loops: CDR1 MNHEY, CDR2 SVGAGI.

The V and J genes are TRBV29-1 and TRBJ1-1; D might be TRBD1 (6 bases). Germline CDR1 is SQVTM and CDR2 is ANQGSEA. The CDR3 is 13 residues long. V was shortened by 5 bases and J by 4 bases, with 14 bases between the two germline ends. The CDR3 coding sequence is TGCAGCGTTCGACAGGCCAGGGGCACTGAAGCTTTCTTT. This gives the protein CSVRQARGTEAFF.